The clone carrying this TCR beta chain was counted ten times or more. Its specificity is unknown. Since a much larger clone is just one base distant, this may be a read error. This CDR3 is missing its conserved last phenylalanine or tryptophan, likely due to a read error. From germline, CDR1 is MNHEY and CDR2 SVGEGT. V was shortened by 7 bases and J by 4 bases, with 13 bases between the two germline ends. The CDR3 sequence is 13 residues long. The sample comes from a study of Graves' ophthalmopathy and Graves' hyperthyroidism. Findings and caveats of the study: With 65% to 71% sensitivity and more than 72% specificity, the model predicted ophthalmopathy progression. The blood repertoire also included most expanded thyroid clonotypes above 0.001 frequency.

Amplified material comprised TCR beta CDR3 regions derived from RNA transcripts. Second-round multiplex PCR followed a first-round RT-PCR using HTBI primers. MiXCR, applied by TCRdb to the multiplex PCR reads, yields one record per CDR3 protein. The table shows roughly 300,000 distinct CDR3 sequences, with 15% to 20% occurring only once. The chain is built from TRBV6-2 or TRBV6-3 and TRBJ1-2; D remains unclear. The TCR originated in an adult man with Graves' ophthalmopathy. Sequenced input: peripheral blood. The CDR3 region has the DNA TGTGCCAGCACCATCCCCAGCACCTATGGCTACACCTCC. As protein: CASTIPSTYGYTS.